This TCR beta chain was documented in a study of CXCR3-negative and CXCR3-positive naive CD8 T cells. CDR1 MNHEY and CDR2 SMNVEV come from the germline V gene (reference sequence). The CDR3 is 14 amino acids. Comments on this clonotype: Its antigen remains unidentified.

Study-level points and caveats: From TRB CDR3 properties, TCR strength was inferred; surface CD5 did not differ between naive subsets.

The TRB libraries of cDNA were built by UMI-labeled 5' RACE. One entry per CDR3 protein, without DNA, is what TCRdb gives after re-calling the 5' RACE reads. The sample holds roughly 40,000 distinct CDR3 sequences. The rearrangement uses TRBV27 and TRBJ1-1; no DNA is available, so the TRBD1 call from TCRdb remains unchecked. The TCR sequence derives from a human donor in good health. Some clones in this sample may be carry-over from other donors' samples. Sequenced material: naive CXCR3- CD8+ T cells from blood. Subset given: CD45RO-CCR7+CD27+CD95- naive CD8+ T cells lacking CXCR3 (TNR3-). The CDR3 sequence is CASSLQGWYTEAFF.